These T cell receptor beta chains were read from a single sample in a study of blood T cell repertoires in COVID-19. TCRdb's copy holds only in-frame clones and misses some; the assay was immunoSEQ multiplex PCR. The table lists roughly 260,000 clones, roughly nine tenths of them singletons. Material for sequencing was peripheral blood. All receptors come from a middle-aged man who had recovered from COVID-19. Both conserved end residues are part of each CDR3. Fields, in order: J gene, clone size, V gene, D gene, CDR3 DNA, CDR3 protein. A D gene is named only where the DNA matches it firmly. Part of the rows lack a size; the others show once, few, many or a class for expanded clones.

TRBJ2-7 | once | TRBV5-1 | TRBD2 | TGCGCCAGCAGCTTCGATTTCGGGACTAGCGGGAGGATTGACTTC | CASSFDFGTSGRIDF
TRBJ1-5 | NA | TRBV27 | TRBD1 | TGTGCCAGCAGTTCCCGGAACAGGGGAAGCAATCAGCCCCAGCATTTT | CASSSRNRGSNQPQHF
TRBJ2-7 | NA | TRBV5-1 | TRBD2 | TGCGCCAGCAGTGGTAGCGGGATCTACGAGCAGTACTTC | CASSGSGIYEQYF
TRBJ1-2 | NA | TRBV5-5 | NA | TGTGCCAGCAGCTTGAACGTAGAGGGCTACACCTTC | CASSLNVEGYTF
TRBJ1-1 | NA | TRBV27 | TRBD1 | TGTGCCAGCAGTTTTGACAGGGCGAACACTGAAGCTTTCTTT | CASSFDRANTEAFF
TRBJ1-1 | NA | TRBV10-3 | NA | TGTGCCATCAGTGGTCTAACAGATGAAGCTTTCTTT | CAISGLTDEAFF
TRBJ1-2 | NA | TRBV5-1 | NA | TGCGCCAGCAGCTTGGGAGGGAGCCAGAACTATGGCTACACCTTC | CASSLGGSQNYGYTF
TRBJ2-2 | NA | TRBV6-2/TRBV6-3 | NA | TGTGCCAGCAGTCGGTTCGACAGAACCGGGGAGCTGTTTTTT | CASSRFDRTGELFF
TRBJ2-7 | NA | TRBV6-5 | TRBD2 | TGTGCCAGCAGTTCCGTCGGGGGGAGCTCCTACGAGCAGTACTTC | CASSSVGGSSYEQYF
TRBJ1-1 | NA | TRBV18 | NA | TGTGCCAGCTCACCGATCCAGGGAATAATGAACACTGAAGCTTTCTTT | CASSPIQGIMNTEAFF
TRBJ2-2 | once | TRBV15 | TRBD2 | TGTGCCACCAGCAGGGGAGGGACTAGCGGGCCTAAAGCCGGGGAGCTGTTTTTT | CATSRGGTSGPKAGELFF
TRBJ2-7 | NA | TRBV9 | NA | TGTGCCAGCAGCGTGGAGCTATATGCCTACGAGCAGTACTTC | CASSVELYAYEQYF
TRBJ2-5 | NA | TRBV6-6 | NA | TGTGCCAGCAGCCCGAATGGGGGAGGAGAGACCCAGTACTTC | CASSPNGGGETQYF
TRBJ2-7 | NA | TRBV6-5 | NA | TGTGCCAGCAGTAGGTTTAGGGGGGGGTACGAGCAGTACTTC | CASSRFRGGYEQYF
TRBJ1-2 | NA | TRBV15 | TRBD1 | TGTGCCACCAGCAGAGACGGGACAGGGGGTGGCTACACCTTC | CATSRDGTGGGYTF
TRBJ2-2 | NA | TRBV14 | NA | TGTGCCAGCAGCCAGACCCCTCTAGCCATTGACACCGGGGAGCTGTTTTTT | CASSQTPLAIDTGELFF
TRBJ1-2 | NA | TRBV3-1/TRBV3-2 | NA | TGTGCCAGCAGTCAAGCTGTCAGTAACTATGGCTACACCTTC | CASSQAVSNYGYTF
TRBJ1-3 | once | TRBV19 | NA | TGTGCCAGTAGTGCACAGGGATCTGGAAACACCATATATTTT | CASSAQGSGNTIYF
TRBJ2-1 | NA | TRBV7-2 | TRBD2 | TGTGCCAGCAGCTTAGAAGGGAGGGCTCTGGGGGAGCAGTTCTTC | CASSLEGRALGEQFF
TRBJ2-5 | NA | TRBV6-2/TRBV6-3 | TRBD2 | TGTGCCAGCAGTCGCCTACTAGCGGGAGGAACGAAGACCCAGTACTTC | CASSRLLAGGTKTQYF
TRBJ2-7 | NA | TRBV7-9 | TRBD2 | TGTGCCAGCACCGGACTAGCGGGAGAAGAGCAGTACTTC | CASTGLAGEEQYF
TRBJ2-4 | NA | TRBV19 | NA | TGTGCCAGTAGTACCAGGGTCACCCTAGCCAAAAACATTCAGTACTTC | CASSTRVTLAKNIQYF
TRBJ1-1 | few | TRBV19 | TRBD1 | TGTGCCAGTAGTATGGGGACAGGAACTGAAGCTTTCTTT | CASSMGTGTEAFF
TRBJ2-7 | NA | TRBV2 | NA | TGTGCCAGCAGTGGGGGGACTGTTTACGAGCAGTACTTC | CASSGGTVYEQYF
TRBJ1-1 | NA | TRBV29-1 | NA | TGCAGCGTGGGGGGGACATACACTGAAGCTTTCTTT | CSVGGTYTEAFF
TRBJ1-6 | once | TRBV5-6 | NA | TGTGCCAGCAGCTTGCGATTGGCGGGCGCTCGCCCACCCCTCCACTTT | CASSLRLAGARPPLHF
TRBJ2-4 | NA | TRBV11-3 | NA | TGTGCCAGCAGCCTCCCCCGGGGGACTGCGGTTCTAGCCAAAAACATTCAGTACTTC | CASSLPRGTAVLAKNIQYF
TRBJ2-2 | once | TRBV9 | NA | TGTGCCAGCAGCGTATCGGCCGGGAGCCTGGGGACCGGGGAGCTGTTTTTT | CASSVSAGSLGTGELFF
TRBJ2-7 | NA | TRBV7-9 | TRBD2 | TGTGCCAGCAGCTTAGGGGCACTAGCGGGGGCCTCTATCGGACACTTC | CASSLGALAGASIGHF
TRBJ2-7 | NA | TRBV2 | TRBD2 | TGTGCCAGCAGTTCCGGGACTAGCGGGGGGATCCTCTACGAGCAGTACTTC | CASSSGTSGGILYEQYF
TRBJ1-3 | NA | TRBV6-5 | NA | TGTGCCAGCAGTCCCGGGATCTCTGGAAACACCATATATTTT | CASSPGISGNTIYF
TRBJ2-2 | NA | TRBV6-5 | TRBD1 | TGTGCCAGCAGCGACAACAGGGGGCTGGACGGGGAGCTGTTTTTT | CASSDNRGLDGELFF
TRBJ1-2 | NA | TRBV5-4 | NA | TGTGCCAGCAGCTTGGAAGGGACATTTAACTATGGCTACACCTTC | CASSLEGTFNYGYTF
TRBJ1-2 | once | TRBV3-1/TRBV3-2 | NA | TGTGCCAGCAGCCAAGACAGTTATGGCTACACCTTC | CASSQDSYGYTF
TRBJ1-4 | NA | TRBV5-1 | TRBD1 | TGCGCCAGCAGCTTTCTGACAGGGCCCCTTGCAACTAATGAAAAACTGTTTTTT | CASSFLTGPLATNEKLFF
TRBJ1-6 | NA | TRBV19 | TRBD1 | TGTGCCAGTAGTAAGCTGGACAGGTCAAGCTCCTATAATTCACCCCTCCACTTT | CASSKLDRSSSYNSPLHF
TRBJ2-2 | once | TRBV10-2 | TRBD2 | TGCGCCAGCAGTGCGGTGGTAGCGGGAGTCACCGGGGAGCTGTTTTTT | CASSAVVAGVTGELFF
TRBJ1-5 | NA | TRBV2 | NA | TGTGCCAGCAGGTCAGGAAGTCAGCCCCAGCATTTT | CASRSGSQPQHF
TRBJ2-4 | NA | TRBV7-2 | TRBD1 | TGTGCCAGCAGCCCTCCCGGACAGGGGGGGAACATTCAGTACTTC | CASSPPGQGGNIQYF
TRBJ1-5 | NA | TRBV4-3 | NA | TGCGCCAGCAGCCCTACAGGAGATCAGCCCCAGCATTTT | CASSPTGDQPQHF
TRBJ1-2 | NA | TRBV19 | NA | TGTGCCAGTAGTATGGGCAGGGCGTTTGACTATGGCTACACCTTC | CASSMGRAFDYGYTF
TRBJ2-3 | NA | TRBV18 | NA | TGTGCCAGCTCACCTGAGCTCGGGGCGCAGTATTTT | CASSPELGAQYF
TRBJ2-3 | few | TRBV18 | TRBD2 | TGTGCCAGCTCACCGGCTAGCGGGAGTGATACGCAGTATTTT | CASSPASGSDTQYF
TRBJ2-3 | NA | TRBV11-3 | NA | TGTGCCAGCAGCTTATCCGGGAGAGAGCAGTATTTT | CASSLSGREQYF
TRBJ1-2 | NA | TRBV7-2 | NA | TGTGCCAGCAGCTTAGGCCTTGCGTATGGCTACACCTTC | CASSLGLAYGYTF
TRBJ1-5 | NA | TRBV30 | NA | TGTGCCTGGAATCGGGGGGGTGGCAATCAGCCCCAGCATTTT | CAWNRGGGNQPQHF